The clone carrying this T cell receptor (beta chain) was picked up a small number of times. What it recognizes is unknown. Gene names and germline match the mouse. The read ends 4 residues early relative to the CDR3; the germline J gene fills the gap. These data originate in a study of CD8+ T cells in alopecia areata. Broader study findings: Normal scalp showed lower clonality than lesional scalp, especially alopecia totalis/universalis.

Germline CDR1 and CDR2: NSHNY and SYGAGN. Trimming at V came to 0 bases and at J to 0 bases, leaving 0 bases not matched to a gene. This CDR3 contains 15 residues. RNA, once extracted, was reverse transcribed into cDNA for use as the sequencing template. Data came from immunoSEQ multiplex PCR; TCRdb stores just in-frame clones and leaves some out. The sample includes around 290,000 clones, none of them occurring once. Combined cutaneous lymph node cells underwent sorting by CD4, CD8alpha, NKG2D, NKG2ACE and additional markers. V is TRBV13-1 and J is TRBJ2-7, with TRBD1 matching 10 bases. The clonotype was recovered from a C3H/HeJ mouse with alopecia areata. The MHC haplotype of this mouse line is H2-k. The sample comprised CD4+ T cells sorted from a lymph node. CDR3 bases read: TGTGCCAGCAGTGATGGGGACAGGGGCTCCTAT. Its translation is CASSDGDRGSY. The whole CDR3 is CASSDGDRGSYEQYF.